The rows below give T cell receptor beta chains drawn from one sample of a study of regulatory T cells in long-lasting Graves disease. TCRdb reanalysed the multiplex PCR reads using MiXCR and keeps one entry per CDR3 protein. Of more than 350,000 distinct CDR3 sequences listed, 14% to 15% were seen once; the top ten hold around 17%. The sample also formed part of further work on T cells in Graves' hyperthyroidism and ophthalmopathy.

This specimen was peripheral blood mononuclear cells (PBMCs), taken at new diagnosis, from a patient treated with antithyroid drugs. These receptors all come from a woman aged 25 to 39 with Graves disease. Each CDR3 is given with its conserved first and last residue. A D gene is named only where the DNA matches it firmly. The size field is filled for only some rows; it gives once, few, many or a size class.

V gene,J gene,clone size,D gene,CDR3 DNA,CDR3 protein
TRBV6-1,TRBJ1-5,few,-,TGTGCCAGCAGTGAGACCCGTCAGCCCCAGCATTTT,CASSETRQPQHF
TRBV19,TRBJ2-7,few,TRBD1,TGTGCCAGTAGTATTGTCGGGACAGTCCGCGAGCAGTACTTC,CASSIVGTVREQYF
TRBV3-1,TRBJ2-1,many,-,TGTGCCAGCAGGGACCTAGCAGATGAGCAGTTCTTC,CASRDLADEQFF
TRBV5-1,TRBJ2-3,many,TRBD2,TGCGCCAGCAGCTTCTCTAGCGGCACCACAGATACGCAGTATTTT,CASSFSSGTTDTQYF
TRBV27,TRBJ1-5,many,-,TGTGCCAGCAGTCCCCGTTTTGGGGGCGCTCAGCCCCAGCATTTT,CASSPRFGGAQPQHF
TRBV7-8,TRBJ1-5,many,-,TGTGCCAGCAGCTTAGGATTAGGGGTGAATCAGCCCCAGCATTTT,CASSLGLGVNQPQHF
TRBV9,TRBJ1-5,many,-,TGTGCCAGCAGCGCGGGGACCTCTCAAGAAAGCCAGCCCCAGCATTTT,CASSAGTSQESQPQHF
TRBV27,TRBJ2-2,-,TRBD2,TGTGCCAGCAGCCCCTCGACTAGCGGGGTCGGGAGGGGGGAGCTGTTTTTT,CASSPSTSGVGRGELFF
TRBV5-5,TRBJ2-2,few,-,TGTGCCAGCGGGATGGTGGCGGGCACCGGGGAGCTGTTTTTT,CASGMVAGTGELFF
TRBV6-1,TRBJ2-2,-,-,TGTGCCAGCAATCGGATGCCATTCGAGGAGCTGTTTTTT,CASNRMPFEELFF
TRBV5-1,TRBJ2-1,many,-,TGCGCCAGCAGCTTGGGGACTACGCAGTTCTTC,CASSLGTTQFF
TRBV6-2/TRBV6-3,TRBJ2-6,-,TRBD2,TGTGCCAGCAGTCCTCTAGCGGCTGGCGCCAACGTCCTGACTTTC,CASSPLAAGANVLTF
TRBV7-9,TRBJ2-7,-,TRBD2,TGTGCCAGCAGCTGGGGACTAGTAGGCGAGCAGTACTTC,CASSWGLVGEQYF
TRBV29-1,TRBJ1-2,-,-,TGCAGCGTTGAAAGGGCCCGAAGTGGTGGCTACACCTTC,CSVERARSGGYTF
TRBV20-1,TRBJ1-1,few,TRBD1,TGCAGTGCTAGGGACAGGGACGGGGATGAAGCTTTCTTT,CSARDRDGDEAFF
TRBV2,TRBJ2-5,many,-,TGTGCCAGCAGTAAAATTGGGGAGACCCAGTACTTC,CASSKIGETQYF
TRBV11-2,TRBJ2-3,many,-,TGTGCCAGCAGCTTAGGGCGTTTTGGGGGGTTGAGTGTCGTTATCTTATCAGATACGCAGTATTTT,CASSLGRFGGLSVVILSDTQYF
TRBV12-5,TRBJ2-3,few,TRBD1,TGTGCTAGTGGACGGGACAGGTATGCAGATACGCAGTATTTT,CASGRDRYADTQYF
TRBV28,TRBJ1-1,many,-,TGTGCCAGCAATGCAGGGAAATCCACTGAAGCTTTCTTT,CASNAGKSTEAFF
TRBV7-2,TRBJ2-1,many,TRBD2,TGTGCCAGCATCCCTAGGGGACTAGCGGGACAGAATGAGCAGTTCTTC,CASIPRGLAGQNEQFF
TRBV6-2/TRBV6-3,TRBJ2-7,many,TRBD1,TGTGCCAGCAGTTACTCAGGGACAGAGATATACGAGCAGTACTTC,CASSYSGTEIYEQYF
TRBV18,TRBJ2-1,few,-,TGTGCCAGCTCACCCGTTTTGTCGGTCTTGAACTACAATGAGCAGTTCTTC,CASSPVLSVLNYNEQFF
TRBV29-1,TRBJ1-2,many,TRBD1,TGCAGCGTTGAAATCAGGGGGCAAGTATATGGCTACACCTTC,CSVEIRGQVYGYTF
TRBV24-1,TRBJ1-4,-,-,TGTGCCAAAGGAGAAAAACTGTTTTTT,CAKGEKLFF
TRBV27,TRBJ2-5,-,-,TGTGCCAGCAGTTTAGCCGTCGGGGTCACAGGCAATGAGCAGTACTTC,CASSLAVGVTGNEQYF
TRBV12-3/TRBV12-4,TRBJ1-1,many,TRBD1,TGTGCCAGCAGTCTCCGTGGACAGGGAAGTACGGAAACTGAAGCTTTCTTT,CASSLRGQGSTETEAFF
TRBV9,TRBJ2-1,few,TRBD2,TGTGCCAGCAGCGTTTTGGCGGGAGCGGACAATGAGCAGTTCTTC,CASSVLAGADNEQFF
TRBV24-1,TRBJ1-2,-,-,TGTGCCACAAGTGGTGACTATGGCTACACCTTC,CATSGDYGYTF
TRBV12-3/TRBV12-4,TRBJ2-1,many,TRBD2,TGTGCCAGCAGCCCAACCGGGACTAGCGCTTACAATGAGCAGTTCTTC,CASSPTGTSAYNEQFF
TRBV5-6,TRBJ2-1,many,-,TGTGCCAGCAGCTTGGATGGACGCCCTTACAATGAGCAGTTCTTC,CASSLDGRPYNEQFF
TRBV6-1,TRBJ1-4,-,-,TGTGCCAGCAGTCAAGTGGCCGGGAACGGTGAAAAACTGTTTTTT,CASSQVAGNGEKLFF
TRBV24-1,TRBJ2-7,many,-,TGTGCCACCAGTGACCCTCGGGGGACTTACGAGCAGTACTTC,CATSDPRGTYEQYF
TRBV6-2/TRBV6-3,TRBJ2-2,-,TRBD1,TGTGCCAGCAGGAGCATCCGGGGACAGCGAACGAACACCGGGGAGCTGTTTTTT,CASRSIRGQRTNTGELFF
TRBV30,TRBJ1-3,-,-,TGTGCCTGGGGGACGGGAAGCTCTGGAAACACCATATATTTT,CAWGTGSSGNTIYF
TRBV7-3,TRBJ2-3,few,-,TGTGCCAGCAGCCTCCGGTTTAACACAGATACGCAGTATTTT,CASSLRFNTDTQYF
TRBV12-5,TRBJ1-2,many,-,TGTGCTAGTGCCCAGGACAGACTATATGGCTACACCTTC,CASAQDRLYGYTF
TRBV10-3,TRBJ2-5,many,-,TGTGCCATCAGTGAGGCTGGGGGGACCCAAGAGACCCAGTACTTC,CAISEAGGTQETQYF
TRBV11-2,TRBJ2-7,many,-,TGTGCCAGCAGCCCGCAACCCTCCTACGAGCAGTACTTC,CASSPQPSYEQYF
TRBV20-1,TRBJ2-7,few,TRBD1,TGCAGTGCTAGATCGGACAGGGCTCACGAGCAGTACTTC,CSARSDRAHEQYF
TRBV19,TRBJ1-1,many,TRBD1,TGTGCCAGCAGTATCGACAGGGATACTGAAGCTTTCTTT,CASSIDRDTEAFF
TRBV12-3/TRBV12-4,TRBJ1-1,many,-,TGTGCCAGCAGTTTAGAGTTAGGGTCTCGGGAAGCTTTCTTT,CASSLELGSREAFF
TRBV12-3/TRBV12-4,TRBJ2-3,many,-,TGTGCCAGCAGTGAGCCGAGCGGGTACACAGATACGCAGTATTTT,CASSEPSGYTDTQYF
TRBV20-1,TRBJ1-5,-,-,TGCAGTGCTCAACAGGCGATTAATCAGCCCCAGCATTTT,CSAQQAINQPQHF
TRBV10-3,TRBJ2-7,-,TRBD1,TGTGCCATCCCTAGGGGGCAGGTGCCTACCTACGAGCAGTACTTC,CAIPRGQVPTYEQYF
TRBV6-2/TRBV6-3,TRBJ1-2,-,-,TGTGCCAGCAGTTACGTCGCGGCAGGGCTTAACTATGGCTACACCTTC,CASSYVAAGLNYGYTF
TRBV12-3/TRBV12-4,TRBJ1-4,few,-,TGTGCCAGCAGTTTACAAGTGGGAGCAACTAATGAAAAACTGTTTTTT,CASSLQVGATNEKLFF
TRBV11-1,TRBJ1-6,many,TRBD1,TGTGCCAGCAGCTCAGGAACAGGGGGCGACTCACCCCTCCACTTT,CASSSGTGGDSPLHF
TRBV30,TRBJ2-1,-,TRBD1,TGTGCCTTAGGGGGCCTCCATGGGCAGTTCTTC,CALGGLHGQFF
TRBV6-1,TRBJ1-2,many,-,TGTGCCGGCGGGCCTCTCGCGGGCTACACCTTC,CAGGPLAGYTF
TRBV30,TRBJ1-1,many,TRBD1,TGTGCCTGGAGTTCCGGACAGGTGGTGGCTTTCTTT,CAWSSGQVVAFF
TRBV7-8,TRBJ2-3,many,-,TGTGCCAGCAGCTTAGCGCAGTCTAGATGGGATACGCAGTATTTT,CASSLAQSRWDTQYF
TRBV30,TRBJ1-1,many,-,TGTGCCTCACACCTAGGGAGAGGGACTGAAGCTTTCTTT,CASHLGRGTEAFF
TRBV20-1,TRBJ1-1,-,-,TGCAGTGCTAGAGATGGGGGGAAGGGGAGCACTGAAGCTTTCTTT,CSARDGGKGSTEAFF
TRBV5-5,TRBJ2-7,few,TRBD1,TGTGCCAGCAGACCCCTAGGACAGGGTTCCTACGAGCAGTACTTC,CASRPLGQGSYEQYF